The 5 T cell receptor beta chains reported below all come from one sample, sequenced in a study of shared clonotypes between healthy human individuals. Generated by immunoSEQ multiplex PCR, the TCRdb table keeps only in-frame clones and is missing some. This table has millions of clones, around 96% appearing once. The naive CD8 subset, CD45RO-negative cells positively selected for CCR7, excluded terminally differentiated effector memory CD45RA+ cells. Source material: naive CD8+ T cells sorted from blood. All receptors derive from a man aged 18 to 30 in good health.

The rearrangement uses TRBV28 and TRBJ2-1, with 9 bases lining up with TRBD1. This CDR3 contains 15 residues. Germline trimming cut 4 bases from V and 5 bases from J; bases unmatched to any gene: 6. CDR1 MDHEN and CDR2 SYDVKM come from the germline V gene. The CDR3 region is CASSWDREADNEQFF. CDR3 DNA sequence: TGTGCCAGCAGTTGGGACAGGGAAGCCGACAATGAGCAGTTCTTC.

The rearrangement uses TRBV27 and TRBJ2-3, with a possible D match to TRBD2 (5 bases). Germline V CDR1 and CDR2: MNHEY, SMNVEV (reference sequence). V lost 6 bases, J lost 5 bases, and 9 bases lay in between. The CDR3 covers 12 residues. Written as DNA, the CDR3 is TGTGCCAGCAGCGGACTTCGAGATACGCAGTATTTT. Residues: CASSGLRDTQYF.

This sequence joins TRBV2 and TRBJ1-3; D remains ambiguous. The V end was cut by 3 bases, the J end by 2 bases, with 8 bases between. The CDR3 extends over 14 amino acids. The germline V gene encodes CDR1 SNHLY and CDR2 FYNNEI. In DNA, the CDR3 is TGTGCCAGCAGTGAGATGCCAACTGGAAACACCATATATTTT. It specifies CASSEMPTGNTIYF.

A remark on this clone: In the same sample, other DNA sequences code for this CDR3. This chain uses TRBV6-5 with TRBJ2-2, with D hard to call. CDR1 is MNHEY and CDR2 is SVGAGI in the germline V gene. This CDR3 comprises 14 residues. Trimming took 2 bases from V and 2 from J, leaving 6 bases between them. CDR3 sequence reads: CASSYGVNTGELFF. The CDR3, as DNA: TGTGCCAGCAGTTACGGAGTTAACACCGGGGAGCTGTTTTTT.

A remark on this clone: Other DNA sequences in this specimen translate into the identical CDR3. This chain joins TRBV6-1 and TRBJ2-7; D gene uncertain. V shed 2 bases and J shed 2 bases, with 10 bases lying between them. This CDR3 contains 14 residues. The germline gives CDR1 MNHNS, CDR2 SASEGT. Written as DNA, the CDR3 is TGTGCCAGCAGTGAATACGGCGGTACCTACGAGCAGTACTTC. Translating gives CASSEYGGTYEQYF.